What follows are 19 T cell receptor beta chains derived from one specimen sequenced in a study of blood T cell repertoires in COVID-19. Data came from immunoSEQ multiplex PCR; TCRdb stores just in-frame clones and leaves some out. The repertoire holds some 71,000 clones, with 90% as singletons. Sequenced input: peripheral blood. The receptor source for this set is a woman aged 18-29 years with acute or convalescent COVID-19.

CDR3 loop: CASSLAGANGEAFF. CDR3 coding DNA: TGTGCCAGCAGCTTAGCAGGGGCTAACGGTGAAGCTTTCTTT. This rearrangement joins TRBV11-2 to TRBJ1-1; D might be TRBD1 (6 bases). The CDR3 is made up of 14 amino acids. Between the trimmed V and J ends, which lost 1 base and 7 bases, there was a span of 13 bases. CDR1 and CDR2 from the germline V gene are SGHAT and FQNNGV.

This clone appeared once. The CDR3 DNA sequence: TGTGCCAGCAGTTACTCAACCCAGACAGGGCAGAGCAATCAGCCCCAGCATTTT. It translates to CASSYSTQTGQSNQPQHF. The chain joins TRBV6-2 or TRBV6-3 to TRBJ1-5, with TRBD1 matching over 7 bases. Germline-derived CDR1 and CDR2 are MNHEY and SVGEGT. The CDR3 length is 18 residues. The J segment lost 1 base and the V segment lost 0 bases, leaving 9 bases of the junction unmatched.

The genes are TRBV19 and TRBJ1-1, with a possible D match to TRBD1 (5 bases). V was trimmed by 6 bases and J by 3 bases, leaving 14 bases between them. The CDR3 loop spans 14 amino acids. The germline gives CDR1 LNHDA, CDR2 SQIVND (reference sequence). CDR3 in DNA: TGTGCCAGTAGCACTCTCCGGGGGGACACTGAAGCTTTCTTT. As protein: CASSTLRGDTEAFF.

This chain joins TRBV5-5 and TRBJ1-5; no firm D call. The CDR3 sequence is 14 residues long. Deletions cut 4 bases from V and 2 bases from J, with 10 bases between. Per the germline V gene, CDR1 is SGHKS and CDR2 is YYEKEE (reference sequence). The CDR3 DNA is TGTGCCAGCAGCCCCCAGGTCGGCAATCAGCCCCAGCATTTT. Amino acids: CASSPQVGNQPQHF.

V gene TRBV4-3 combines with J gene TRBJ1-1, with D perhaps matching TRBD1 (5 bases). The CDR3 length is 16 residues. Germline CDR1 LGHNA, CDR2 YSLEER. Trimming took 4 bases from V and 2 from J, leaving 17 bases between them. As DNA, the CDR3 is TGCGCCAGCAGCCGCAACCCACTGGGGGGAAACACTGAAGCTTTCTTT. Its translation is CASSRNPLGGNTEAFF.

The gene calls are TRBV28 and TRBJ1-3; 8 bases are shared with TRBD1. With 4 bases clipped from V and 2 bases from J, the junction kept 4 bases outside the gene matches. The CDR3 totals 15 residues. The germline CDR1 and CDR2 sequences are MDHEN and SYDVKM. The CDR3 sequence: CASSYATGAGNTIYF. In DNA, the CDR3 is TGTGCCAGCAGTTACGCGACAGGGGCTGGAAACACCATATATTTT.

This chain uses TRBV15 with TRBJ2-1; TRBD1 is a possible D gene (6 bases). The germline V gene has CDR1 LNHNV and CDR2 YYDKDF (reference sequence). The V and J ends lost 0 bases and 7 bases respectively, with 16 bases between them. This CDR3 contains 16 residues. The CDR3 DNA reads TGTGCCACCAGCAGAGATCTGGGGGCCCTCCGGAATGAGCAGTTCTTC. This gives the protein CATSRDLGALRNEQFF.

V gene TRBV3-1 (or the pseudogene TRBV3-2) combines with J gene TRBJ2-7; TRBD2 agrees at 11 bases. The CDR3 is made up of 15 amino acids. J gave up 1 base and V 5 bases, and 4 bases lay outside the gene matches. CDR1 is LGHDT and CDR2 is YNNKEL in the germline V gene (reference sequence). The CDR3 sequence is CASSLLAGESYEQYF. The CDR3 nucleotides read TGTGCCAGCAGCTTACTAGCGGGGGAGTCCTACGAGCAGTACTTC.

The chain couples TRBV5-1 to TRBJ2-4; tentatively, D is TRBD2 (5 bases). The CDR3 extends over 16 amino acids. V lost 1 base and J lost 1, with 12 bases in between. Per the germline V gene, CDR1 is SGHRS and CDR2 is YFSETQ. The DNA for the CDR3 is TGCGCCAGCAGCTTGTATACGGGAATGGCCAAAAACATTCAGTACTTC. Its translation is CASSLYTGMAKNIQYF.

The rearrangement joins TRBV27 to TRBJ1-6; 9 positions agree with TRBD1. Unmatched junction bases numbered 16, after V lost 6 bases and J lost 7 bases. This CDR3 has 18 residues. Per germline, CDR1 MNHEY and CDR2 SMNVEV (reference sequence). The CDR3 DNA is TGTGCCAGCAGCCCGGGACAGGGTATTAGACAAAGAAATTCACCCCTCCACTTT. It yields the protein CASSPGQGIRQRNSPLHF.

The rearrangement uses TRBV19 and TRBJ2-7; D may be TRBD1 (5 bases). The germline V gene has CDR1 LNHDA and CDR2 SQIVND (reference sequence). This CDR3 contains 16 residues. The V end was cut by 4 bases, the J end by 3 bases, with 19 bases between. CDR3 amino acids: CASSKGGSRTLYEQYF. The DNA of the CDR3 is TGTGCCAGTAGTAAGGGTGGATCTAGGACACTCTACGAGCAGTACTTC.

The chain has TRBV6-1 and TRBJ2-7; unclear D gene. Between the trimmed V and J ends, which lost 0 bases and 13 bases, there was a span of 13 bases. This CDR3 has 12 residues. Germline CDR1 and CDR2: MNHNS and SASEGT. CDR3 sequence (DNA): TGTGCCAGCAGTGAAGCGGCAGTGCGGTTATACTTC. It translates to CASSEAAVRLYF.

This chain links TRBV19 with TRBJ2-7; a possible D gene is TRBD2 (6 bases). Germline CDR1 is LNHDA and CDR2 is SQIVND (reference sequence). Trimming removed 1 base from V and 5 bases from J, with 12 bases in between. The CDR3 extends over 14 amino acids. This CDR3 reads CASSIAAGIDEQYF. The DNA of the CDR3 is TGTGCCAGTAGTATAGCGGCGGGAATTGACGAGCAGTACTTC.

CDR3 sequence (DNA): TGTGCCACACCGATTAGGACCTGGGACAGGAGATTCTATGGCTACACCTTC. It translates to CATPIRTWDRRFYGYTF. V and J are TRBV21-1 and TRBJ1-2; TRBD1 is the table's D call, not checked against the DNA. TRBV21-1 is recorded as a pseudogene. This CDR3 has 17 amino acids.

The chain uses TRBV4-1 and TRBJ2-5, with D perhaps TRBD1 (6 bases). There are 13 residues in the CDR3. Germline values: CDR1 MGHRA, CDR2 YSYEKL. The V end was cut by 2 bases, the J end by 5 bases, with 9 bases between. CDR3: CASSQPGAETQYF. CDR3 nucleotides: TGCGCCAGCAGCCAACCAGGGGCGGAGACCCAGTACTTC.

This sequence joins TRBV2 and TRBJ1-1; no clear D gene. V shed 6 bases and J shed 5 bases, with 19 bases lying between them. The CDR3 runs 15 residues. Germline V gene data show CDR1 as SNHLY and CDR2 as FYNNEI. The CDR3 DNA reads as TGTGCCAGCAGCAGAGGTAATGTACGAGGTACTGAAGCTTTCTTT. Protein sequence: CASSRGNVRGTEAFF.

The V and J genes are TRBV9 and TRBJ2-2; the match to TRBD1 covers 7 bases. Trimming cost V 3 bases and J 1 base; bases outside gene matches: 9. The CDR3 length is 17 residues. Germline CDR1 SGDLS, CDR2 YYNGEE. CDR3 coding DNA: TGTGCCAGCAGCGCCGGGGCAGGGACAGAGAACACCGGGGAGCTGTTTTTT. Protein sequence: CASSAGAGTENTGELFF.

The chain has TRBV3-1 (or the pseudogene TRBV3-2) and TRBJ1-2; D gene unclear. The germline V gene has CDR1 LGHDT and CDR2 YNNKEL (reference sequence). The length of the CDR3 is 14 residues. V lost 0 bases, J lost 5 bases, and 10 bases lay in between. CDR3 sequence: CASSQDRGHYGYTF. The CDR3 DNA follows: TGTGCCAGCAGCCAAGATCGTGGGCATTATGGCTACACCTTC.

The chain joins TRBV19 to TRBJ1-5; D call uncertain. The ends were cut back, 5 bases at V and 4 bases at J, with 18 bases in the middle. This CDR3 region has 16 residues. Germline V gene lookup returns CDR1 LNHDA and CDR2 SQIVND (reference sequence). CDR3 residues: CASSGIPGAKNQPQHF. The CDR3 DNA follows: TGTGCCAGTAGTGGAATTCCAGGCGCAAAAAATCAGCCCCAGCATTTT.